Listed below are T cell receptor beta chains from one sample, sequenced in a study of molecular identifiers for immune sequencing clone quantification. TCRdb recomputed calls from the PCR reads with MiXCR, one row per CDR3 protein. The sample lists 60,000 to 65,000 distinct CDR3 sequences; around 19% were seen once. The specimen was naive CD8+ T cells from blood, with Jurkat cell RNA spiked in. The receptors originated from a human donor in good health. Some libraries in this study had Jurkat cell RNA spiked in. The CDR3 runs from the conserved cysteine through the conserved F or W. The D gene is left open where the match is weak. Clone size is shown for a subset of rows, as once, few, many or a class of expanded clone.

>many|TRBD2|TRBJ2-2|TRBV24-1
TGTGCCACCAGTGATCCGACTAGCGGGGACACCGGGGAGCTGTTTTTT
CATSDPTSGDTGELFF
>many|TRBD1|TRBJ1-3|TRBV7-9
TGTGCCAGCAGAACCCCCGGGACAGGGTCCTCTACGAGAGGAAACACCATATATTTT
CASRTPGTGSSTRGNTIYF
>many|TRBD2|TRBJ2-2|TRBV7-9
TGTGCCAGCAGCCATGGGACTAGCGGGAACACCGGGGAGCTGTTTTTT
CASSHGTSGNTGELFF
>many|.|TRBJ2-4|TRBV29-1
TGCAGCGTTGAAGTCCCCTTCCCCAAAAACATTCAGTACTTC
CSVEVPFPKNIQYF
>few|.|TRBJ1-2|TRBV2
TGTGCCAGCAGTGAAACGGAAACAGTCTATGGCTACACCTTC
CASSETETVYGYTF
>many|TRBD1|TRBJ1-5|TRBV27
TGTGCCAGCCGGGACAGCAATAGCAATCAGCCCCAGCATTTT
CASRDSNSNQPQHF
>many|.|TRBJ2-1|TRBV24-1
TGTGCCACCAGTGGGGCGGGGGCTAGCGACGCACAATTTAACAATGAGCAGTTCTTC
CATSGAGASDAQFNNEQFF
>.|.|TRBJ2-5|TRBV4-1
TGCGCCCGCAGCCAAGCCATAGCGGACCAAGAGACCCAGCACTTC
CARSQAIADQETQHF
>.|.|TRBJ2-5|TRBV11-2
TGTGCCAGCAGCTCAGGGATAGAGACCCAGTACTTC
CASSSGIETQYF
>many|TRBD1|TRBJ1-1|TRBV4-1
TGCGCCAGCAGCCGGGACAGGGGATTTAGTTCCCAGAACACTGAAGCTTTCTTT
CASSRDRGFSSQNTEAFF
>few|TRBD1|TRBJ1-2|TRBV4-1
TGCGCCAGCAGCCAAGTTGCAGGGGGCTTAGCTGGCTACACCTTC
CASSQVAGGLAGYTF
>many|.|TRBJ2-7|TRBV4-1
TGCGCCAGCAGCCAAGCTCCGGGCACCTACGAGCAGTACTTC
CASSQAPGTYEQYF
>.|.|TRBJ2-7|TRBV9
TGTGCCAGCAGCGTAGCGGCGACTGGGGGAGAGCAGTACTTC
CASSVAATGGEQYF
>many|TRBD2|TRBJ2-5|TRBV27
TGTGCCAGCAGTTTAGGACTAGCGGGGATTTATGAGGAGACCCAGTACTTC
CASSLGLAGIYEETQYF
>many|.|TRBJ2-3|TRBV7-8
TGTGCCAGCAGCTTACTGGGCGGAGATACGCAGTATTTT
CASSLLGGDTQYF
>.|.|TRBJ2-1|TRBV7-7
TGTGCCAGCAGCCTACGCGTGAGCAATGAGCAGTTCTTC
CASSLRVSNEQFF
>.|TRBD1|TRBJ2-7|TRBV6-1
TGTGCCAGCAGGGCGGGACAGGGGCCATCCTACGAGCAGTACTTC
CASRAGQGPSYEQYF
>.|.|TRBJ1-2|TRBV7-6
TGTGCCAGCAGCCCGGGGGGGGGGTATGGCTACACCTTC
CASSPGGGYGYTF
>many|.|TRBJ1-2|TRBV7-9
TGTGCCAGCAGCAGAAACGAGGGGCGAATAGCTGGCTACACCTTC
CASSRNEGRIAGYTF
>many|TRBD1|TRBJ2-7|TRBV6-6
TGTGCCAGCAGTACCTCGGGACAGTTATTTCCCGGGTACTTC
CASSTSGQLFPGYF
>many|.|TRBJ1-1|TRBV15
TGTGCCACCACCGTGGGTGTTCTATTGGGCACTGAAGCTTTCTTT
CATTVGVLLGTEAFF
>.|.|TRBJ1-6|TRBV7-3
TGTGCCAGCAGCTTAAGGGTCGAGTCACCCCTCCACTTT
CASSLRVESPLHF
>many|TRBD2|TRBJ2-1|TRBV13
TGTGCCAGCAGCTCTCTAGCGGATGGCTCCTACAATGAGCAGTTCTTC
CASSSLADGSYNEQFF